This is a list of T cell receptor beta chains from one sample in a study of blood T cell repertoires in COVID-19. The repertoire was sequenced with immunoSEQ multiplex PCR; TCRdb's copy has only in-frame clones and lacks some. The sample records 350,000 to 400,000 clones, 88% being singletons. The sequencing input was PBMCs or T cells enriched from blood (not recorded which). These receptors were collected from a woman between 18 and 29 years old who had recovered from COVID-19. CDR3s include the opening cysteine and the closing phenylalanine or tryptophan.

TRBJ2-1 TRBV2 CASSESPSGLYNEQFF
TRBJ2-3 TRBV19 CASSIGAGGRTDTQYF
TRBJ1-1 TRBV3-1/TRBV3-2 CASSSSGTGHTEAFF
TRBJ1-3 TRBV2 CASRVAGNTIYF
TRBJ1-1 TRBV2 CASSERRGGPEAFF
TRBJ2-2 TRBV7-6 CASSFGQGGGGELFF
TRBJ1-6 TRBV6-1 CASSENQVGSPLHF
TRBJ1-3 TRBV27 CASSSRQGGNTIYF
TRBJ1-5 TRBV2 CASSFGGARSNQPQHF
TRBJ1-1 TRBV15 CATSGIQGVTEAFF
TRBJ2-2 TRBV19 CASSGGVFDTGELFF
TRBJ2-7 TRBV11-1 CASSLLTSGGDYEQYF
TRBJ1-2 TRBV4-1 CASSQEAGPYGYTF
TRBJ1-3 TRBV7-9 CASSLAGDTIYF
TRBJ1-1 TRBV5-1 CASSQEDVNTEAFF
TRBJ1-1 TRBV10-3 CAIKSGGNTEAFF
TRBJ1-1 TRBV6-1 CASSEQGSTEAFF
TRBJ1-2 TRBV7-8 CASSSRTEANYGYTF
TRBJ2-3 TRBV5-1 CASGERTTDTQYF
TRBJ1-1 TRBV30 CAWSVHMNTEAFF
TRBJ1-1 TRBV19 CASSADRMNTEAFF
TRBJ1-1 TRBV5-5 CASSATVPLNTEAFF
TRBJ1-6 TRBV27 CASTYDGGQGSPLHF
TRBJ2-6 TRBV6-1 CASSEALGSGASGANVLTF
TRBJ2-7 TRBV23-1 CASSPPSRGGHEQYF
TRBJ1-3 TRBV7-2 CASSQRTVGASGNTIYF
TRBJ2-7 TRBV7-8 CASSLVPTTWEQYF
TRBJ2-5 TRBV19 CASQEGFEETQYF
TRBJ2-2 TRBV11-1 CASSPITDRASRELFF
TRBJ2-3 TRBV5-8 CASSSTVGGVPLYGTDTQYF
TRBJ1-2 TRBV27 CASRGLSADLNYGYTF
TRBJ2-7 TRBV6-1 CASSDRDSSYEQYF
TRBJ1-1 TRBV7-2 CASSSSGTGYRLGTEAFF
TRBJ1-6 TRBV7-2 CASSSRGGAPGSPLHF
TRBJ1-5 TRBV27 CASSSTGGLGQPQHF
TRBJ2-1 TRBV7-3 CASKRDRLSSYNEQFF
TRBJ1-2 TRBV7-2 CASWGGGRYGYTF
TRBJ1-2 TRBV5-1 CASSLDQAPIYGYTF
TRBJ1-1 TRBV9 CASSPRDRAPRNTEAFF
TRBJ1-6 TRBV28 CASSFSPSYNSPLHF
TRBJ1-1 TRBV18 CASSPPRSGSLGTEAFF
TRBJ2-5 TRBV7-9 CASSITDSIGETQYF
TRBJ1-1 TRBV11-2 CASNRMAGNTEAFF
TRBJ2-2 TRBV5-1 CASSSKQAPGTGELFF
TRBJ1-4 TRBV5-1 CASSSTAATNEKLFF
TRBJ2-2 TRBV5-4 CASSQGLNTGELFF